Shown below are 3 T cell receptor beta chains from a single sample sequenced in a study of T cell repertoires in aging, cancer and after chemotherapy. The template was genomic DNA from peripheral blood, not RNA. Rearranged V-D-J TRB sequences were amplified with a mixed TRB-A/B primer pool. Via MiXCR, TCRdb re-called the multiplex PCR reads, giving one row per CDR3 protein. The data show thousands of distinct CDR3 sequences, with about 20% seen just once and 8.5% held by the top ten. What was sequenced was blood. The source is a human donor with a blood cancer.

This clonotype is medium-sized by share. The chain recombines TRBV6-6 with TRBJ1-6, with D possibly matching TRBD1 (6 bases). Germline V gene data show CDR1 as MNHNY and CDR2 as SVGAGI (reference sequence). The CDR3 is made up of 15 amino acids. V gave up 6 bases and J gave up 5 bases, with 14 bases separating them. The CDR3 protein is CASRPGDTNNSPLHF. CDR3 nucleotides: TGTGCCAGCAGACCCGGGGACACCAATAATTCACCCCTCCACTTT.

This clonotype has only a few counts. The chain has TRBV20-1 and TRBJ1-1; D gene uncertain. CDR1 DFQATT and CDR2 SNEGSKA come from the germline V gene (reference sequence). V lost 3 bases, J lost 0 bases, and 8 bases lay in between. This CDR3 has 13 residues. CDR3: CSASITVNTEAFF. As DNA, the CDR3 is TGCAGTGCTAGCATTACAGTGAACACTGAAGCTTTCTTT.

The chain uses TRBV27 and TRBJ2-7; the match to TRBD2 covers 7 bases. Looked up from germline, CDR1 is MNHEY and CDR2 is SMNVEV (reference sequence). Unmatched junction bases numbered 3, after V lost 4 bases and J lost 3 bases. The CDR3 is made up of 13 amino acids. DNA for the CDR3: TGTGCCAGCAGTTCGCTAGCGGACTACGAGCAGTACTTC. This codes for CASSSLADYEQYF.